Below, one TCR beta chain is given with its context. Its antigen is as yet unknown. The assay was immunoSEQ multiplex PCR, and TCRdb's table has in-frame clones only and misses some. The sample contains approximately 23,000 clones, just over 90% of which appear only once. These data are taken from a study of chemoradiotherapy in HPV16-positive cancers. Study-level background: Functional T-cell assays on a couple of HPV16-positive patients' cells defined candidate HPV-specific clones and common TCR motifs. Study-wide points: Better recurrence-free survival went with HPV-responsive T-cell expansion in HPV16-positive patients.

This sequence was found in a human donor with HPV-associated anogenital cancer. Sequenced material: blood, taken from a patient who underwent chemoradiotherapy.

As DNA, the CDR3 is TGTGCCAGCAGCTTATACCCGATCCGGACAGGGGCACGGGAGACCCAGTACTTC. Encoded protein: CASSLYPIRTGARETQYF. The rearrangement joins TRBV7-2 to TRBJ2-5; 9 bases align to TRBD1. The germline V gene encodes CDR1 SGHTA and CDR2 FQGNSA. This CDR3 is built from 18 residues. Trimming cost V 2 bases and J 5 bases; bases outside gene matches: 15.